Below, 13 T cell receptor beta chains from the same sample are listed, as sequenced in a study of blood T cell repertoires in COVID-19. The table came from immunoSEQ multiplex PCR; TCRdb's copy has only in-frame clones and leaves some out. In the table there are 200,000 to 250,000 clones, roughly 80% of which are singletons. The sample consisted of PBMCs or T cells enriched from blood (not recorded which). These receptors were taken from a man in his 60s who had recovered from COVID-19.

This clone was counted between two and nine times. This sequence joins TRBV12-3 or TRBV12-4 and TRBJ1-2, with D perhaps TRBD1 (6 bases). The length of the CDR3 is 12 residues. The V end lost 5 bases, the J end lost 8 bases, and 12 bases lay between the germline ends. CDR3 sequence: CASSIDRWGYTF. The DNA of the CDR3 is TGTGCCAGCAGTATAGACAGGTGGGGCTACACCTTC.

The V and J genes are TRBV4-3 and TRBJ1-6; 7 bases align to TRBD1. Losses at the gene ends were 1 base for V and 8 bases for J; bases not matched to a gene: 8. CDR1 and CDR2 from the germline V gene are LGHNA and YSLEER. The CDR3 has 16 amino acids. For the CDR3, the DNA is TGCGCCAGCAGCCAAGCTGCGGGGACAGTAGATTCACCCCTCCACTTT. This encodes CASSQAAGTVDSPLHF.

This chain joins TRBV5-1 and TRBJ2-3, with 11 bases matching TRBD1. Germline loops: CDR1 SGHRS, CDR2 YFSETQ. This CDR3 is built from 16 residues. The V gene end was trimmed by 5 bases and the J gene end by 4 bases; junction bases not matched to a gene: 9. The DNA of the CDR3 is TGCGCCAGCAGACGCACCGGGACAGGGGGGGCAGATACGCAGTATTTT. It translates to CASRRTGTGGADTQYF.

The chain carries TRBV7-9 and TRBJ1-4; unclear D gene. The germline V and J ends were trimmed by 3 bases and 2 bases, with 7 bases remaining between them. The CDR3 is 14 amino acids. Germline values: CDR1 SEHNR, CDR2 FQNEAQ (reference sequence). This CDR3 is CASSFSGTNEKLFF. Written as DNA, the CDR3 is TGTGCCAGCAGCTTTAGCGGGACTAATGAAAAACTGTTTTTT.

This clone was detected a few times. The chain couples TRBV4-2 to TRBJ1-4, with 10 positions matching TRBD1. Trimming at V came to 2 bases and at J to 8 bases, leaving 5 bases not matched to a gene. The CDR3 is 15 amino acids. Germline CDR1 and CDR2: LGHNA and YNFKEQ. Written as DNA, the CDR3 is TGTGCCAGCAGCCAAATATCGGGACAGGGGGAAAAACTGTTTTTT. Amino acid sequence: CASSQISGQGEKLFF.

The chain is built from TRBV5-1 and TRBJ1-1, with TRBD1 matching over 9 bases. The length of the CDR3 is 14 residues. Germline values: CDR1 SGHRS, CDR2 YFSETQ. J was trimmed by 6 bases and V by 4 bases; bases with no gene match: 7. CDR3 amino acids: CASSMTGGSPEAFF. In nucleotides, the CDR3 is TGCGCCAGCAGCATGACAGGGGGGTCGCCTGAAGCTTTCTTT.

This chain joins TRBV10-3 and TRBJ2-2; 9 positions match TRBD2. With V trimmed by 0 bases and J by 6 bases, 11 bases remained unmatched. The germline CDR1 and CDR2 sequences are ENHRY and SYGVKD. This CDR3 is 18 amino acids long. The CDR3 DNA follows: TGTGCCATCAGTGAGTCGCTTAGCGGGGGCCCTGGGTCCGGGGAGCTGTTTTTT. Its translation is CAISESLSGGPGSGELFF.

The rearrangement links TRBV18 to TRBJ1-2; the match to TRBD1 covers 8 bases. The CDR3 extends over 14 amino acids. The junction had 5 bases not matched to a gene; V was cut back by 0 bases and J by 8 bases. The germline CDR1 and CDR2 sequences are KGHSH and LQKENI. CDR3 DNA sequence: TGTGCCAGCTCACCACCGTGGACAGGGTTCGGCTACACCTTC. This codes for CASSPPWTGFGYTF. Together with reference TRBV18 and TRBJ1-2, the CDR3 gives the full variable domain: NAGVMQNPRHLVRRRGQEARLRCSPMKGHSHVYWYRQLPEEGLKFMVYLQKENIIDESGMPKERFSAEFPKEGPSILRIQQVVRGDSAAYFCASSPPWTGFGYTFGSGTRLTVV.

The chain uses TRBV5-1 and TRBJ2-1; 8 bases agree with TRBD1. The V gene's germline CDR1 is SGHRS and CDR2 YFSETQ. The J segment lost 1 base and the V segment lost 7 bases, leaving 7 bases of the junction unmatched. The CDR3 extends over 15 amino acids. The CDR3 loop reads CASQAGGRSYNEQFF. The DNA of the CDR3 is TGCGCCAGCCAAGCAGGGGGCCGATCCTACAATGAGCAGTTCTTC.

In DNA, the CDR3 is TGTGCCAGTAGTATAGATCCGGGACAGCTGCAGTTTGGGGCCAACGTCCTGACTTTC. Its protein is CASSIDPGQLQFGANVLTF. This sequence joins TRBV19 and TRBJ2-6; TRBD1 matches 7 bases. Germline CDR1 LNHDA, CDR2 SQIVND (reference sequence). V gave up 0 bases and J gave up 3 bases; unmatched junction bases: 11. This CDR3 is 19 amino acids long.

This clone was counted between two and nine times. V gene TRBV11-2 combines with J gene TRBJ1-3; D is uncertain. The V end lost 0 bases, the J end lost 0 bases, and 6 bases lay between the germline ends. CDR3 length: 15 amino acids. Germline-derived CDR1 and CDR2 are SGHAT and FQNNGV. The CDR3 protein is CASSLERGSGNTIYF. CDR3 nucleotide sequence: TGTGCCAGCAGCTTAGAGCGAGGCTCTGGAAACACCATATATTTT.

V and J are TRBV18 and TRBJ2-1; unclear D gene. This CDR3 contains 12 residues. The germline V gene encodes CDR1 KGHSH and CDR2 LQKENI. V was pared by 3 bases and J by 8 bases, with 8 bases between. CDR3 in DNA: TGTGCCAGCTCACCTGATCGGTATGAGCAGTTCTTC. It is translated as CASSPDRYEQFF.

V is TRBV11-2 and J is TRBJ2-7; unclear D gene. The length of the CDR3 is 14 residues. V was cut by 2 bases and J by 0 bases, with 8 bases left in between. Germline V CDR1 and CDR2: SGHAT, FQNNGV. The DNA for the CDR3 is TGTGCCAGCAGCTTAATACTGAACTCCTACGAGCAGTACTTC. Its translation is CASSLILNSYEQYF.